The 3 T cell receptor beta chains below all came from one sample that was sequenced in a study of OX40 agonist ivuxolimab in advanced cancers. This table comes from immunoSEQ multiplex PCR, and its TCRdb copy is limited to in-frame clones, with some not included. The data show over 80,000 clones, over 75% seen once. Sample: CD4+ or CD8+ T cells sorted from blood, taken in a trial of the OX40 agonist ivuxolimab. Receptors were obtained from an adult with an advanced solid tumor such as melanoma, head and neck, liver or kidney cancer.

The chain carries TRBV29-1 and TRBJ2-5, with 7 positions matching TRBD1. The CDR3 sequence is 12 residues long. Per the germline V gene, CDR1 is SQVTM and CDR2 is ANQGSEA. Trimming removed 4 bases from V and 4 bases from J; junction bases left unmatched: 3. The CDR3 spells CSVGDSPETQYF. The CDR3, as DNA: TGCAGCGTTGGGGACAGCCCAGAGACCCAGTACTTC.

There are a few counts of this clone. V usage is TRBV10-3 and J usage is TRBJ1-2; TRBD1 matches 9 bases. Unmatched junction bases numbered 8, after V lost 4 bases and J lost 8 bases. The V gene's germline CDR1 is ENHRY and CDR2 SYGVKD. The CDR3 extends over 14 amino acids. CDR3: CAISGPGQGYGYTF. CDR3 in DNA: TGTGCCATCAGTGGACCGGGACAGGGCTACGGCTACACCTTC.

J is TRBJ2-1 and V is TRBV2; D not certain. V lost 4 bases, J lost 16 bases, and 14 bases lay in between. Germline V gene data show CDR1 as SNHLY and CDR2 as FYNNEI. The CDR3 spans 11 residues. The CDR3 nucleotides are TGTGCCAGCAGTGTTTTACTTGGTGGCTTCTTC. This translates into CASSVLLGGFF.